These 13 T cell receptor beta chains were all obtained from the same sample, sequenced in a study of cytomegalovirus exposure and HLA in healthy donors (dated by TCRdb to 2015 to 2018). Libraries were made using the immunoSEQ multiplex PCR assay. For the multiplex PCR, a mixture combining 60 forward primers for TCR Vbeta segments and 13 reverse primers for TCR Jbeta segments was used. In its TCRdb copy, this immuneACCESS table keeps in-frame sequences only and misses some clones. Where compared with another copy, unresolved V genes explain less than half of these, and the others have no known cause. Present in this sample are fewer than 350,000 clones, about 87% of which were seen just once. The ten largest account for more than 2% of the sample. Source material: PBMCs. Receptors originate from a young woman in good health and CMV-seronegative.

The gene calls are TRBV2 and TRBJ2-7, with TRBD1 matching over 9 bases. From germline, CDR1 is SNHLY and CDR2 FYNNEI. This CDR3 contains 14 residues. Trimming at V came to 5 bases and at J to 4 bases, leaving 6 bases not matched to a gene. The CDR3 coding sequence is TGTGCCAGCAGTAAACAGGGGGCAGGTTACGAGCAGTACTTC. It encodes CASSKQGAGYEQYF.

This chain uses TRBV27 with TRBJ2-2; D is unclear. Deletions cut 0 bases from V and 5 bases from J, with 4 bases between. The CDR3 is 13 residues long. Germline values: CDR1 MNHEY, CDR2 SMNVEV (reference sequence). The CDR3 loop reads CASSLSSTGELFF. CDR3 sequence (DNA): TGTGCCAGCAGTTTATCGAGTACCGGGGAGCTGTTTTTT.

On this clone: Mismatch with germline at one junction end may stem from a read error. This sequence joins TRBV7-9 and TRBJ2-1; tentatively, D is TRBD2 (6 bases). The CDR3 length is 15 residues. CDR1 and CDR2 (germline): SEHNR, FQNEAQ (reference sequence). The CDR3 is CSSSRTGDWYNEQFF. The CDR3 nucleotides read TGTTCCAGCAGCCGGACGGGGGATTGGTACAATGAGCAGTTCTTC.

This chain uses TRBV7-3 with TRBJ2-3; 8 bases map to TRBD2. The germline V gene encodes CDR1 SGHTA and CDR2 FQGTGA. V was clipped by 5 bases and J by 2 bases; unmatched bases: 9. The CDR3 sequence is 16 residues long. CDR3 bases: TGTGCCAGCAGCACCCATAGCGGGGTGCTCACAGATACGCAGTATTTT. Its translation: CASSTHSGVLTDTQYF.

This sequence joins TRBV12-5 and TRBJ2-5, with a weak D call TRBD2 (7 bases). With 0 bases removed from V and 8 bases from J, the gap between germline ends came to 19 bases. The CDR3 has 16 residues. Per the germline V gene, CDR1 is LGHNT and CDR2 is FRNRAP. CDR3 protein: CASGLVVTREGGTQYF. The DNA for the CDR3 is TGTGCTAGTGGTTTGGTCGTTACTAGGGAGGGGGGCACCCAGTACTTC.

This chain connects TRBV11-2 to TRBJ1-6, with a tentative D call TRBD1 (5 bases). V was pared by 5 bases and J by 7 bases, with 15 bases between. CDR1 and CDR2 from the germline V gene are SGHAT and FQNNGV. The CDR3 totals 15 residues. CDR3 sequence reads: CASSRDSPGNSPLHF. CDR3 DNA sequence: TGTGCCAGCAGCCGGGACTCTCCCGGGAATTCACCCCTCCACTTT.

At least ten counts were recorded for this clone. The chain employs TRBV13 and TRBJ2-7; 12 positions match TRBD1. The CDR3 runs to 16 residues. Per the germline V gene, CDR1 is PRHDT and CDR2 is FYEKMQ (reference sequence). V lost 4 bases to trimming and J lost 6 bases; unmatched junction nucleotides: 10. The DNA for the CDR3 is TGTGCCAGCAGCTCCCGGGACAGGGGGCGATCTGGCGAGCAGTACTTC. It encodes CASSSRDRGRSGEQYF.

The chain has TRBV7-9 and TRBJ2-7; no clear D. The V end was cut by 2 bases, the J end by 7 bases, with 18 bases between. CDR3 size: 15 residues. Germline CDR1 SEHNR, CDR2 FQNEAQ (reference sequence). CDR3 nucleotide sequence: TGTGCCAGCAGCTTACAGGCCCAGTTTTATGTGGAGCAGTACTTC. It encodes CASSLQAQFYVEQYF.

The chain combines TRBV7-3 with TRBJ2-3; 8 bases agree with TRBD2. There are 15 residues in the CDR3. Germline V gene sequence: CDR1 SGHTA, CDR2 FQGTGA. V shed 6 bases, J shed 6 bases, and the junction held 11 bases outside the gene matches. CDR3 coding DNA: TGTGCCAGCAGTTCCGCGGGGGGCCGCGATGATACGCAGTATTTT. Protein sequence: CASSSAGGRDDTQYF. The variable domain in full, with the rest retrieved from reference TRBV7-3 and TRBJ2-3, is GAGVSQTPSNKVTEKGKYVELRCDPISGHTALYWYRQSLGQGPEFLIYFQGTGAADDSGLPNDRFFAVRPEGSVSTLKIQRTERGDSAVYLCASSSAGGRDDTQYFGPGTRLTVL.

This chain uses TRBV5-6 with TRBJ2-2; D perhaps matches TRBD1 (5 bases). This CDR3 contains 16 residues. Germline CDR1 is SGHDT and CDR2 is YYEEEE. V lost 1 base, J lost 1 base, and 11 bases lay in between. The CDR3 sequence is CASSLFGALNTGELFF. The CDR3 DNA reads TGTGCCAGCAGCTTGTTTGGGGCTCTGAACACCGGGGAGCTGTTTTTT.

This clone was recorded a few times. This chain connects TRBV19 to TRBJ2-3; possibly TRBD2 for D (5 bases). V lost 4 bases and J lost 4, with 15 bases in between. Germline loops: CDR1 LNHDA, CDR2 SQIVND (reference sequence). The CDR3 sequence is 15 residues long. CDR3 sequence: CASSTRGYGADTQYF. The CDR3 coding sequence is TGTGCCAGTAGTACCCGGGGTTACGGGGCAGATACGCAGTATTTT.

The chain carries TRBV7-3 and TRBJ2-2; 7 bases align to TRBD1. The CDR3 is 14 residues long. Germline-derived CDR1 and CDR2 are SGHTA and FQGTGA. With V trimmed by 2 bases and J by 6 bases, 3 bases remained unmatched. The CDR3 DNA is TGTGCCAGCAGCTTAGCAGGGGGTGCCGGGGAGCTGTTTTTT. Translation gives CASSLAGGAGELFF. The complete variable domain, with remaining parts taken from reference TRBV7-3 and TRBJ2-2, reads GAGVSQTPSNKVTEKGKYVELRCDPISGHTALYWYRQSLGQGPEFLIYFQGTGAADDSGLPNDRFFAVRPEGSVSTLKIQRTERGDSAVYLCASSLAGGAGELFFGEGSRLTVL.

The chain employs TRBV4-1 and TRBJ2-3; 14 nucleotides match TRBD2. The V gene's germline CDR1 is MGHRA and CDR2 YSYEKL. The CDR3 is 20 amino acids. Trimming at V came to 5 bases and at J to 5 bases, leaving 18 bases not matched to a gene. Here the CDR3 DNA reads TGCGCCAGCAGCGCTATATCGACCCGACTAGCGGGGGGGCGGCAAGATACGCAGTATTTT. This translates into CASSAISTRLAGGRQDTQYF.